The sequence of this T cell receptor beta chain was determined in a study of T cells in women clearing cervical HPV infection (dated 2018 in TCRdb). Background on the whole study: The cases were approximately 23 women with histologically confirmed HPV16-related CIN3 or worse, and 2 of those women had invasive cancers. The controls were some 23 women whose single incident HPV16 infection cleared within 12 months with no development of precancer or cancer. Blood from cases was collected at the visit where the lesion was first found, while blood from controls was collected once the infection could no longer be detected. Among cases, blood sampling came a median of about 150 days after lesion detection, with an interquartile range of about 80 to 230 days. Because only a few women had HLA typing data, the possibility that HLA type acted as a confounder could not be ruled out. Nested within Costa Rica's Guanacaste HPV Natural History Study, an exploratory proof-of-principle case-control study compared TCR repertoires across cervical HPV16 outcomes. Cases and controls were matched on year of sample collection and on age within five years. A median age of 34 years was observed in cases versus under 40 in controls, and no significant differences in baseline characteristics were found. In the parent cohort, some 10,000 women aged 18 or older were enrolled in Guanacaste, Costa Rica, during 1993 to 1994 and were followed for more than 6 years. Quality controls consisted of five blinded duplicates per group, for a total of about 60 samples made up of approximately 50 participants and about ten replicates.

Using the immunoSEQ assay, multiplex PCR amplified TCR beta CDR3 regions from an average of around 1.2 ug of genomic DNA per sample. Primer bias was corrected in the assay by using a complete synthetic TCR repertoire to establish an amplification baseline. Amplicons were sequenced on the Illumina platform. Per the original workflow: Error correction of the sequences involved clustering with frequency ratios plus a modified nearest-neighbor algorithm, after which the sequences were analyzed in the immunoSEQ Analyzer using IMGT gene definitions. At each rarefaction depth, TCR richness and evenness were averaged across 20 rarefaction repeats, and samples with fewer sequences than that depth were excluded. Wilcoxon rank sum tests with FDR correction were used to compare relative abundances of V, D and J genes between the groups. For the blinded duplicates, the intraclass correlation was about 96% for TCR richness and averaged about 81% across more than 60 gene segments. Entries here come from immuneACCESS through TCRdb and include only in-frame sequences with V and J called. Some clones fail to appear in such tables; in the studies checked, an unresolved V gene covers under half of the shortfall, and the cause of the remainder is unknown. V, J and clone size derive from that table, while D and trimming were established from the DNA sequence. This sample's records show roughly 20,000 clones. The biggest ten clones account for roughly 4.9% of the sample.

The germline V gene (reference sequence) gives CDR1 as LNHDA and CDR2 as SQIVND. The CDR3 measures 13 amino acids from cysteine to phenylalanine. Of the CDR3's DNA, 30 bases were read; they are in frame from base 1. Study-wide conclusions, independent of this receptor: T-cell numbers per sample were unknown, so richness differences could reflect varying T-cell content rather than repertoire biology. TRBV6-7 relative abundance was lower in cases than in controls (approximately 0.1% versus 0.16%; Bonferroni P = 0.0008). TCR repertoire richness was significantly higher in CIN3+ cases than in controls across sequencing depths, while evenness did not differ. The cross-sectional design could not show whether the associations came before the infection or were a result of it, and neither effector/memory subsets nor HPV-specific T cells were isolated. Cases were distinguished from controls with an estimated AUC of approximately 0.8 by random forest classifiers combining richness and V gene abundances.

Notes on this clone: The target of this receptor is not known. With the read ending 3 residues before the CDR3 end, the germline J gene is used to fill in that end.

Every participant had a single incident cervical HPV16 infection, and women with prevalent HPV16 infections were excluded. Cervical HPV DNA was detected by MY09/MY11 PCR, and genotyping was performed by dot-blot hybridization. Fifteen mL of heparinized blood were centrifuged, and the buffy coat was split into aliquots, frozen at -30 degrees C, and then kept at -80 degrees C. QIAGEN kits were used to extract genomic DNA from the buffy coat specimens. This chain is built from TRBV19 and TRBJ1-4; a weak D assignment points to TRBD1 (5 bases agree). The receptor's source is a woman between 18 and 70 years old with a cervical HPV16 infection that either progressed to CIN3+ or cleared (not recorded which). Sequences were obtained from blood buffy coat. CDR3 bases read: TGTGCCAGTACCCGCGGAAGGGGAAAGGTA. This is translated as CASTRGRGKV. The complete CDR3 sequence is CASTRGRGKVLFF.